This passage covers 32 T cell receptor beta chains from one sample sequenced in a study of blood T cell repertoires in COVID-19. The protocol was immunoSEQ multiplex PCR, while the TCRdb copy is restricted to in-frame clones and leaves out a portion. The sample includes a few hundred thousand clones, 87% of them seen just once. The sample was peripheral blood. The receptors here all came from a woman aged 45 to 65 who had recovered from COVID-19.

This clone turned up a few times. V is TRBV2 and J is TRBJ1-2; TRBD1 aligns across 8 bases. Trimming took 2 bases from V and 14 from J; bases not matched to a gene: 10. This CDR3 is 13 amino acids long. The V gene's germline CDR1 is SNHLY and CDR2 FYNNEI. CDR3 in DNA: TGTGCCAGCAGTGAATCGGGACAGGCCCGAAATACCTTC. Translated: CASSESGQARNTF.

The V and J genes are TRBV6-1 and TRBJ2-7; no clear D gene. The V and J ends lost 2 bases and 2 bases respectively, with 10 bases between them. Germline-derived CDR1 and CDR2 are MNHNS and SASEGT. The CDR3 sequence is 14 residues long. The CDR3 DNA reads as TGTGCCAGCAGTGAACAGTTGGCCACCTACGAGCAGTACTTC. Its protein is CASSEQLATYEQYF.

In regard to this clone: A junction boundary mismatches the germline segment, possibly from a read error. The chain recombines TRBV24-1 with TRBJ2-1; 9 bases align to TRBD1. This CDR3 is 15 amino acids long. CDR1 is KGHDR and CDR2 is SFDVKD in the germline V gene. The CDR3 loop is CATSDPGQGTDELFF. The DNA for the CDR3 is TGTGCCACCAGTGACCCGGGACAGGGAACGGACGAGCTGTTCTTC.

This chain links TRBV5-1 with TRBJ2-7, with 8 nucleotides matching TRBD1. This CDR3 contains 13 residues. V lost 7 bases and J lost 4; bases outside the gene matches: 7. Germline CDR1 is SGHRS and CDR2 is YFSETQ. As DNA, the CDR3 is TGCGCCAGCCGGACGGACAGGGTATACGAGCAGTACTTC. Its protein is CASRTDRVYEQYF.

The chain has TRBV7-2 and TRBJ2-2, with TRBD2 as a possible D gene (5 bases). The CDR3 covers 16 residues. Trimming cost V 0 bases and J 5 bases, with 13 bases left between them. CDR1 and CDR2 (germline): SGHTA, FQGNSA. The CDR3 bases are TGTGCCAGCAGCTTAGCGCCCCCGGGGTTGACCGGGGAGCTGTTTTTT. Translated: CASSLAPPGLTGELFF.

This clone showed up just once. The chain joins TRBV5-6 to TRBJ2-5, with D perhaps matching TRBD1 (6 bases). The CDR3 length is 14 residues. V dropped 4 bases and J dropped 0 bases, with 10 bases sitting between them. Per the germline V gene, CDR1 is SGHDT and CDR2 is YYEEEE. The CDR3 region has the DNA TGTGCCAGCAGCGAGAGGACAGACCAAGAGACCCAGTACTTC. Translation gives CASSERTDQETQYF. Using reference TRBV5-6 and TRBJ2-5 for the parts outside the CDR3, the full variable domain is DAGVTQSPTHLIKTRGQQVTLRCSPKSGHDTVSWYQQALGQGPQFIFQYYEEEERQRGNFPDRFSGHQFPNYSSELNVNALLLGDSALYLCASSERTDQETQYFGPGTRLLVL.

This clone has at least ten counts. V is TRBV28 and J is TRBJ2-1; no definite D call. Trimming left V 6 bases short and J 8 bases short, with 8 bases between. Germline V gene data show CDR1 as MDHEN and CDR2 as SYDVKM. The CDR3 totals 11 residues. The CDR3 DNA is TGTGCCAGCAGAGAGTTGGATGAGCAGTTCTTC. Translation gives CASRELDEQFF.

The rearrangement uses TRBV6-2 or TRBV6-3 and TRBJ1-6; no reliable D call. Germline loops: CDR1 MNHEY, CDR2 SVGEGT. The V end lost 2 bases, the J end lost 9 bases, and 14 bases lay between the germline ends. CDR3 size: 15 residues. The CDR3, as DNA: TGTGCCAGCAGTTACACACCCGGTCGGGGTTCACCCCTCCACTTT. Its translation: CASSYTPGRGSPLHF.

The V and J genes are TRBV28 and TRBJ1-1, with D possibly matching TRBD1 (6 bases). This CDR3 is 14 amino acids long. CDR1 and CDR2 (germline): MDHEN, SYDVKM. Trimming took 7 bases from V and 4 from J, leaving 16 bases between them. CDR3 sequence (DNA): TGTGCCAGCACCAAAGGGGGGGCGGGCACTGAAGCTTTCTTT. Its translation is CASTKGGAGTEAFF.

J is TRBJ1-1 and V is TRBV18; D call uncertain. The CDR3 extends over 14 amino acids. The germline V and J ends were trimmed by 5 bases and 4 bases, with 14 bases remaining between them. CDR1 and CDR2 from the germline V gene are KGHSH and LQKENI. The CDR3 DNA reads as TGTGCCAGCTCAGGGGAGGGAAGAAGCACTGAAGCTTTCTTT. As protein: CASSGEGRSTEAFF.

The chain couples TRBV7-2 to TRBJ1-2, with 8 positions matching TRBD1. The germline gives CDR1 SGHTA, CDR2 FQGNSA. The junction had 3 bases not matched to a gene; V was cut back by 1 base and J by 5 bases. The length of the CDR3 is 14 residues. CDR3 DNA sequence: TGTGCCAGCAGCTTAGGGCAGGGGGCGTATGGCTACACCTTC. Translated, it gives CASSLGQGAYGYTF.

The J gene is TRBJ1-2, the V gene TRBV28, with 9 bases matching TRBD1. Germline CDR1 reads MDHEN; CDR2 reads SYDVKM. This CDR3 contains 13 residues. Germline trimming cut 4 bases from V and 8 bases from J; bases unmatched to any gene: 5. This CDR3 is CASSSGQGIGYTF. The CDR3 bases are TGTGCCAGCAGTTCCGGACAGGGGATCGGCTACACCTTC.

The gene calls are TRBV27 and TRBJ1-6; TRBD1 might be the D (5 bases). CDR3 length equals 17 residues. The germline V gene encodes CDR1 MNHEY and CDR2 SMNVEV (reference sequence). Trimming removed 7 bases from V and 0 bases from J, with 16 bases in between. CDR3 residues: CASTDSVQSSYNSPLHF. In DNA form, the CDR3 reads TGTGCCAGCACTGACAGCGTTCAAAGCTCCTATAATTCACCCCTCCACTTT.

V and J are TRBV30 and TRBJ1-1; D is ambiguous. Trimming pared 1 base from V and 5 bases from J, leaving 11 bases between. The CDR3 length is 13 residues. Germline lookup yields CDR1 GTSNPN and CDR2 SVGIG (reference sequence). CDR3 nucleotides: TGTGCCTGGAGTGGGAGATCGTGGACTGAAGCTTTCTTT. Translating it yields CAWSGRSWTEAFF. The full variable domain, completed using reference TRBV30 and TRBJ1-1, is SQTIHQWPATLVQPVGSPLSLECTVEGTSNPNLYWYRQAAGRGLQLLFYSVGIGQISSEVPQNLSASRPQDRQFILSSKKLLLSDSGFYLCAWSGRSWTEAFFGQGTRLTVV.

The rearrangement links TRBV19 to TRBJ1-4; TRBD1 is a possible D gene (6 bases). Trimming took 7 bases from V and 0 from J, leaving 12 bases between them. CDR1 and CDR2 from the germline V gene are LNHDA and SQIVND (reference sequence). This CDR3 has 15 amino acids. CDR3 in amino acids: CASNSRGATNEKLFF. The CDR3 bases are TGTGCCAGTAACTCCAGGGGCGCAACTAATGAAAAACTGTTTTTT.

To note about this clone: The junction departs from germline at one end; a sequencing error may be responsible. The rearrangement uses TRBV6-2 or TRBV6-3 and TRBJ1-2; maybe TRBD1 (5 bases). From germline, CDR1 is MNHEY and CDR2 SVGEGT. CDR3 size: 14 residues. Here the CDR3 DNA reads TGTGCCAGCAGTCACTCCGGGACTTCCCGAGGCTACACCTTC. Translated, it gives CASSHSGTSRGYTF.

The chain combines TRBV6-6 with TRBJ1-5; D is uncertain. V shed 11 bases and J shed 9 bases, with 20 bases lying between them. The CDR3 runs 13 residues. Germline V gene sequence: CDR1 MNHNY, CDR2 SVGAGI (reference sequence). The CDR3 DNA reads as TGTGCCGCTGCGGATGGCAATCAGCGGCCCCAGCATTTT. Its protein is CAAADGNQRPQHF.

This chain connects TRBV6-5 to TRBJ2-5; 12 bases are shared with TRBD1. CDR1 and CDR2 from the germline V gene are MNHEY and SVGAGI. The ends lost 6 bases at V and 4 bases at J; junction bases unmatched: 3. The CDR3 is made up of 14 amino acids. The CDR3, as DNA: TGTGCCAGCAGCAGGGACAGGGGGCGAGAGACCCAGTACTTC. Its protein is CASSRDRGRETQYF.

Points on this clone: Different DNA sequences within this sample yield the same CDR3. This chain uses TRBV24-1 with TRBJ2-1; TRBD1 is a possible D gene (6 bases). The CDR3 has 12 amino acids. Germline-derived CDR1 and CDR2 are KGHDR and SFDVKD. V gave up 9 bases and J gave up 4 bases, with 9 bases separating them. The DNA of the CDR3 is TGTGCCACCGGGGGCTCATACAATGAGCAGTTCTTC. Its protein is CATGGSYNEQFF.

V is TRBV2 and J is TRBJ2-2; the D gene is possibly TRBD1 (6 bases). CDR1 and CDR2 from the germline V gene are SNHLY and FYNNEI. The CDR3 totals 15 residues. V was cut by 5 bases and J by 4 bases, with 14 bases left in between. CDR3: CASSLQGLGTGELFF. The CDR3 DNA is TGTGCCAGCAGTTTACAGGGCTTGGGCACCGGGGAGCTGTTTTTT.

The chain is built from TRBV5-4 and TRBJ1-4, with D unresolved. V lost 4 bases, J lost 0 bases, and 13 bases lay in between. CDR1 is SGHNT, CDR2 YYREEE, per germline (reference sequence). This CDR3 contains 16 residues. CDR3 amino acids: CASSPAPGATNEKLFF. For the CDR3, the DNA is TGTGCCAGCAGCCCAGCGCCCGGGGCAACTAATGAAAAACTGTTTTTT.

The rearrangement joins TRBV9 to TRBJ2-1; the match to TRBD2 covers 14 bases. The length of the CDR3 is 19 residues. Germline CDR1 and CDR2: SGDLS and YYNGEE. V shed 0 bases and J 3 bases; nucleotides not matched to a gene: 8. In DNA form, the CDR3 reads TGTGCCAGCAGCGTAGGGGGACTAGCGGGGGATCTTAACTACAATGAGCAGTTCTTC. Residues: CASSVGGLAGDLNYNEQFF. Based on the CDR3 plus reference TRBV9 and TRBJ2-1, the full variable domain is DSGVTQTPKHLITATGQRVTLRCSPRSGDLSVYWYQQSLDQGLQFLIQYYNGEERAKGNILERFSAQQFPDLHSELNLSSLELGDSALYFCASSVGGLAGDLNYNEQFFGPGTRLTVL.

In DNA, the CDR3 is TGTGCCAGCAGTGTAGGGAGCTCTGGGGCCAACGTCCTGACTTTC. Protein product: CASSVGSSGANVLTF. The V call is TRBV28, the J call TRBJ2-6; a weak D match, TRBD2 (5 bases). Looked up from germline, CDR1 is MDHEN and CDR2 is SYDVKM. The CDR3 spans 15 residues. Between the trimmed V and J ends, which lost 5 bases and 0 bases, there was a span of 8 bases.

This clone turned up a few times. The CDR3 nucleotides are TGTGCCAGCTCAGCGGGACAGGGGTACATTGGCTATGGCTACACCTTC. This sequence encodes CASSAGQGYIGYGYTF. This chain connects TRBV18 to TRBJ1-2; TRBD1 agrees at 10 bases. Per germline, CDR1 KGHSH and CDR2 LQKENI. This CDR3 is 16 amino acids long. Trimming cost V 5 bases and J 4 bases; bases outside gene matches: 10.

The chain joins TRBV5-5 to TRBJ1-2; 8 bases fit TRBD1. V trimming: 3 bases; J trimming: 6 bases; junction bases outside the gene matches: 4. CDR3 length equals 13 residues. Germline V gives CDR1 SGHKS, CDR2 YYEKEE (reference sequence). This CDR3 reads CASSYDRGDGYTF. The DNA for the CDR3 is TGTGCCAGCAGCTACGACAGGGGAGATGGCTACACCTTC.

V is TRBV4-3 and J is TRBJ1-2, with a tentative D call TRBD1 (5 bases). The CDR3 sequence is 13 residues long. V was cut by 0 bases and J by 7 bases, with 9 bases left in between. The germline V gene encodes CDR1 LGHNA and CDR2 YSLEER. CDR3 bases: TGCGCCAGCAGCCAAGATTTAGGGGCTGGCTACACCTTC. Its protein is CASSQDLGAGYTF.

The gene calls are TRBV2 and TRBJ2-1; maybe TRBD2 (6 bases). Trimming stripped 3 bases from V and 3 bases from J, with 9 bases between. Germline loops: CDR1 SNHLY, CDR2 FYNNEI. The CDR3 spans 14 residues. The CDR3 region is CASSEGLFYNEQFF. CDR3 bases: TGTGCCAGCAGTGAGGGACTTTTCTACAATGAGCAGTTCTTC. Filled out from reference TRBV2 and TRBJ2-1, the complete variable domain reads EPEVTQTPSHQVTQMGQEVILRCVPISNHLYFYWYRQILGQKVEFLVSFYNNEISEKSEIFDDQFSVERPDGSNFTLKIRSTKLEDSAMYFCASSEGLFYNEQFFGPGTRLTVL.

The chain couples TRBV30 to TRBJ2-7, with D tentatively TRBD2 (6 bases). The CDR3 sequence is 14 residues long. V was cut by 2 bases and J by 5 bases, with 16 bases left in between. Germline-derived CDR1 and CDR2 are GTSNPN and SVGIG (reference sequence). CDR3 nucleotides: TGTGCCTGGAGTAAGACGGGGGTTCGGAACGAGCAGTACTTC. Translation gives CAWSKTGVRNEQYF.

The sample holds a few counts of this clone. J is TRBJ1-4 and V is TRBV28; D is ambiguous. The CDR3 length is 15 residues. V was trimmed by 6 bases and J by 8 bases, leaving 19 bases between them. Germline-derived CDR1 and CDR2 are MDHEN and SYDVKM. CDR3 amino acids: CASSLIGGFGEKLFF. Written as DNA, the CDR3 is TGTGCCAGCAGCCTAATCGGAGGTTTCGGGGAAAAACTGTTTTTT.

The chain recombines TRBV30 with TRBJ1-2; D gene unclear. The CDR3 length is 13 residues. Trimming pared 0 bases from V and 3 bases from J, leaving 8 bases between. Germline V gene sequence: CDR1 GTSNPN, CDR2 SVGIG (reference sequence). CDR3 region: CAWSVLEDYGYTF. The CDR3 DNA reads TGTGCCTGGAGTGTACTGGAGGACTATGGCTACACCTTC.

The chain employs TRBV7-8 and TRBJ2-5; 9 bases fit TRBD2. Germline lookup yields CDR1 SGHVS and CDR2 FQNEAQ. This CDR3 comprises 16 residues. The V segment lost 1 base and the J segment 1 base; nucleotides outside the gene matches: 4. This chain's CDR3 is CASSLGLAASQETQYF. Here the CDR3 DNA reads TGTGCCAGCAGCTTAGGACTAGCGGCCTCCCAAGAGACCCAGTACTTC.

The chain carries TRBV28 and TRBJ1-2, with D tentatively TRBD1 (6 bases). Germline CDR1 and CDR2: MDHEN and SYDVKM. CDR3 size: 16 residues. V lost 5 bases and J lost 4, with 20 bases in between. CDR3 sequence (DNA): TGTGCCAGCAGTGACATCGGCGAGCGGGGGGCCTATGGCTACACCTTC. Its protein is CASSDIGERGAYGYTF.